These 7 T cell receptor beta chains were sequenced from one sample in a study of blood T cells in healthy people across ages. Primers used in a second PCR of roughly 6 to 11 cycles were a sample-barcoded 5' primer and a J-beta primer mix. MiXCR, applied by TCRdb to the 5' RACE reads, yields one record per CDR3 protein. The repertoire has 800,000 to 950,000 distinct CDR3 sequences, 29% of them found once; the top ten carry approximately 10%. The data also belong to a second study, concerning T cells of mothers and their children.

The specimen was blood. These receptors originate from a woman in her forties in good health.

The rearrangement uses TRBV3-1 and TRBJ1-2; tentative D call: TRBD1 (6 bases). Germline V gene lookup returns CDR1 LGHDT and CDR2 YNNKEL (reference sequence). The CDR3 covers 13 residues. V lost 4 bases and J 8 bases, leaving 14 bases between the germline ends. DNA of the CDR3: TGTGCCAGCAGCCCTGACAGGTCCTCCGGCTACACCTTC. Its translation is CASSPDRSSGYTF.

At least ten counts were recorded for this clonotype. V and J are TRBV12-3 or TRBV12-4 and TRBJ1-2; D might be TRBD1 (5 bases). The length of the CDR3 is 17 residues. With 5 bases removed from V and 8 bases from J, the gap between germline ends came to 27 bases. The CDR3 sequence: CASSPGDRKRPLYGYTF. Written as DNA, the CDR3 is TGTGCCAGCAGTCCGGGGGACCGAAAGAGGCCCTTATACGGCTACACCTTC.

This clonotype has more than one count but fewer than ten. The chain couples TRBV12-3 or TRBV12-4 to TRBJ1-5; D remains ambiguous. The CDR3 has 13 residues. V was cut by 2 bases and J by 5 bases, with 7 bases left in between. The CDR3 region has the DNA TGTGCCAGCAGTTTAACCAGTTATCAGCCCCAGCATTTT. This translates into CASSLTSYQPQHF.

This clonotype was seen more than once but under ten times. The gene calls are TRBV5-4 and TRBJ2-1; D might be TRBD1 or TRBD2, each matching 6 bases. Germline values: CDR1 SGHNT, CDR2 YYREEE (reference sequence). The CDR3 loop spans 17 amino acids. Trimming pared 2 bases from V and 4 bases from J, leaving 19 bases between. In DNA, the CDR3 is TGTGCCAGCAGCTTCGCGTTGGGGGGCGGTCGATACAATGAGCAGTTCTTC. Residues: CASSFALGGGRYNEQFF.

This clonotype appeared a few times. V and J are TRBV6-5 and TRBJ2-3; no firm D call. Germline CDR1 is MNHEY and CDR2 is SVGAGI. This CDR3 has 15 residues. Trimming stripped 6 bases from V and 2 bases from J, with 15 bases between. The CDR3 region is CASSYQALPTDTQYF. The CDR3 bases are TGTGCCAGCAGCTACCAGGCACTCCCCACAGATACGCAGTATTTT.

This clonotype was observed many times. The chain is built from TRBV28 and TRBJ2-7; maybe TRBD1 (7 bases). Germline V gives CDR1 MDHEN, CDR2 SYDVKM. V was trimmed by 2 bases and J by 4 bases, leaving 15 bases between them. The CDR3 is 15 amino acids. The CDR3 coding sequence is TGTGCCAGCAGTTTACCTGGACAGGCGGGATACGAGCAGTACTTC. Translated: CASSLPGQAGYEQYF.

This clonotype was observed many times. The chain joins TRBV7-9 to TRBJ2-7, with 8 bases fitting TRBD2. Losses at the gene ends were 4 bases for V and 0 bases for J; bases not matched to a gene: 14. The CDR3 runs to 18 residues. Per the germline V gene, CDR1 is SEHNR and CDR2 is FQNEAQ (reference sequence). CDR3 nucleotide sequence: TGTGCCAGCAGCTCCCCCCGACCCGGCGGGGGGTACTCCTACGAGCAGTACTTC. It is translated as CASSSPRPGGGYSYEQYF. The full variable domain, its missing parts supplied by reference TRBV7-9 and TRBJ2-7, is DTGVSQNPRHKITKRGQNVTFRCDPISEHNRLYWYRQTLGQGPEFLTYFQNEAQLEKSRLLSDRFSAERPKGSFSTLEIQRTEQGDSAMYLCASSSPRPGGGYSYEQYFGPGTRLTVT.